This is a list of T cell receptor beta chains from one sample in a study of T cells in localized non-small cell lung cancer. Generated by immunoSEQ multiplex PCR, the TCRdb table keeps only in-frame clones and is missing some. The sample lists some 50,000 clones; around 87% were seen once. The sample here was PBMCs, taken before any cancer treatment. All receptors derive from a female donor with stage II lung adenocarcinoma. The CDR3 runs from the conserved cysteine through the conserved F or W. Each record gives: J gene, D gene, clone size, V gene, CDR3 protein, CDR3 DNA. A D gene is named only where the DNA matches it firmly. Clone size is given for some rows only: seen once, a few or many times, or a class if the clone is expanded.

TRBJ1-5 NA NA TRBV30 CAWSTENQPQHF TGTGCCTGGAGTACCGAAAATCAGCCCCAGCATTTT
TRBJ1-5 NA NA TRBV10-3 CAIGAGQPQHF TGTGCCATCGGGGCGGGACAGCCCCAGCATTTT
TRBJ1-1 TRBD1 few TRBV10-1 CASSQTGGTEAFF TGCGCCAGCAGCCAGACAGGGGGCACTGAAGCTTTCTTT
TRBJ1-1 NA NA TRBV5-1 CASSAQQGGTEAFF TGCGCCAGCAGCGCCCAGCAGGGCGGCACTGAAGCTTTCTTT
TRBJ1-6 NA NA TRBV6-5 CASSYSQGTYNSPLHF TGTGCCAGCAGTTACTCGCAGGGCACTTATAATTCACCCCTCCACTTT
TRBJ1-2 NA few TRBV6-1 CASSDINYGYTF TGTGCCAGCAGTGACATAAACTATGGCTACACCTTC
TRBJ1-1 NA NA TRBV6-5 CASSYSTTEAFF TGTGCCAGCAGTTACTCGACCACTGAAGCTTTCTTT
TRBJ1-1 NA NA TRBV7-9 CASSLNTEAFF TGTGCCAGCAGCCTCAACACTGAAGCTTTCTTT
TRBJ2-1 NA NA TRBV7-8 CASSRTRDYNEQFF TGTGCCAGCAGCAGGACCCGGGACTACAATGAGCAGTTCTTC
TRBJ2-5 NA NA TRBV6-6 CATHRTETQYF TGTGCCACCCACAGGACGGAGACCCAGTACTTC
TRBJ1-1 NA once TRBV5-1 CASSFGRASAPKAFF TGCGCCAGCAGCTTCGGGAGGGCAAGCGCCCCAAAAGCTTTCTTT
TRBJ1-1 NA NA TRBV15 CATSRDRLNTEAFF TGTGCCACCAGCAGAGATAGACTGAACACTGAAGCTTTCTTT
TRBJ2-1 NA NA TRBV10-3 CAISVLLENNEQFF TGTGCCATCAGTGTGCTACTAGAAAACAATGAGCAGTTCTTC
TRBJ1-5 NA NA TRBV6-9 CASSPGTQHF TGTGCCAGCAGTCCTGGGACCCAGCATTTT
TRBJ2-7 NA NA TRBV2 CASSRGASIYEQYF TGTGCCAGCAGTCGGGGCGCCTCTATCTACGAGCAGTACTTC
TRBJ2-5 TRBD2 NA TRBV5-6 CASSLVGGGAAYQETQYF TGTGCCAGCAGCTTGGTGGGCGGGGGGGCTGCGTACCAAGAGACCCAGTACTTC
TRBJ1-1 NA NA TRBV19 CASSNGGPTEAFF TGTGCCAGTAGTAACGGGGGGCCAACTGAAGCTTTCTTT
TRBJ2-1 NA NA TRBV2 CASSELSYNEQFF TGTGCCAGCAGTGAACTTTCCTACAATGAGCAGTTCTTC
TRBJ1-6 TRBD1 NA TRBV5-1 CASTRDRVNSPLHF TGCGCCAGCACCCGGGACAGGGTGAATTCACCCCTCCACTTT
TRBJ1-4 NA few TRBV2 CASSLQGATNEKLFF TGTGCCAGCAGCCTACAGGGTGCAACTAATGAAAAACTGTTTTTT
TRBJ1-2 TRBD1 NA TRBV11-2 CASSPSGGTANYGYTF TGTGCCAGCAGCCCTAGTGGTGGGACAGCTAACTATGGCTACACCTTC
TRBJ2-3 NA NA TRBV5-6 CASSSVGGNTDTQYF TGTGCCAGCAGCTCCGTCGGGGGAAACACAGATACGCAGTATTTT
TRBJ1-2 TRBD1 NA TRBV19 CASSTAGQSYGYTF TGTGCCAGTAGTACCGCGGGACAGAGCTATGGCTACACCTTC
TRBJ1-2 NA NA TRBV13 CASSFPGSGYTF TGTGCCAGCAGCTTTCCCGGTTCTGGCTACACCTTC
TRBJ2-7 TRBD1 NA TRBV9 CASSREDRASYEQYF TGTGCCAGCAGTCGTGAGGACAGGGCTTCCTACGAGCAGTACTTC
TRBJ1-2 NA NA TRBV7-6 CASSSLAGFEGGYTF TGTGCCAGCAGCTCCCTGGCCGGGTTTGAAGGTGGCTACACCTTC
TRBJ2-1 TRBD1 NA TRBV4-2 CASSPSGTGVYNEQFF TGTGCCAGCAGCCCGTCGGGGACAGGGGTCTACAATGAGCAGTTCTTC
TRBJ2-5 TRBD1 NA TRBV7-7 CASSLFPGQAETQYF TGTGCCAGCAGCTTATTCCCGGGACAGGCGGAGACCCAGTACTTC
TRBJ2-7 NA NA TRBV11-2 CASSLNGGGRYHEQYF TGTGCCAGCAGCTTAAACGGTGGGGGCCGCTACCACGAGCAGTACTTC
TRBJ1-2 NA few TRBV11-2 CASSTGRDGYTF TGTGCCAGCAGCACAGGGAGGGATGGCTACACCTTC
TRBJ1-4 NA NA TRBV11-2 CASSLLASNEKLFF TGTGCCAGCAGCTTACTAGCTAGTAATGAAAAACTGTTTTTT
TRBJ2-5 NA NA TRBV4-1 CASSYSDRGGVETQYF TGCGCCAGCAGCTACTCTGACAGGGGAGGGGTAGAGACCCAGTACTTC
TRBJ2-5 NA NA TRBV6-5 CASSRGRKETQYF TGTGCCAGCAGCCGGGGTAGAAAAGAGACCCAGTACTTC
TRBJ1-2 TRBD1 NA TRBV11-2 CASSHTGTGVFYGYTF TGTGCCAGCAGCCATACCGGGACAGGGGTTTTCTATGGCTACACCTTC
TRBJ2-7 TRBD2 NA TRBV30 CAWKISGGSYEQYF TGTGCCTGGAAGATTAGCGGGGGCTCATACGAGCAGTACTTC
TRBJ1-1 NA NA TRBV6-1 CASSEGVREAFF TGTGCCAGCAGTGAAGGTGTGAGAGAAGCTTTCTTT
TRBJ1-1 NA NA TRBV2 CARDAGGSYTEAFF TGTGCCAGGGACGCTGGAGGGTCGTACACTGAAGCTTTCTTT
TRBJ2-7 NA few TRBV2 CASRPQGNEQYF TGTGCCAGCCGGCCTCAAGGAAACGAGCAGTACTTC
TRBJ1-1 NA NA TRBV19 CASSMGPANTEAFF TGTGCCAGTAGTATGGGACCTGCGAACACTGAAGCTTTCTTT
TRBJ1-1 NA NA TRBV6-5 CASSSGIADLNTEAFF TGTGCCAGCAGTTCAGGGATCGCAGATCTGAACACTGAAGCTTTCTTT
TRBJ2-7 TRBD1 once TRBV5-1 CASSLAGTGGEQYF TGCGCCAGCAGCTTGGCCGGGACAGGGGGCGAGCAGTACTTC
TRBJ2-5 NA NA TRBV5-4 CASSSWTSLQETQYF TGTGCCAGCAGCTCATGGACCTCCTTACAAGAGACCCAGTACTTC
TRBJ2-7 NA once TRBV2 CASSRVNYEQYF TGTGCCAGCAGTAGGGTCAACTACGAGCAGTACTTC
TRBJ1-2 TRBD1 NA TRBV5-4 CASSSPSGTGGYTF TGTGCCAGCAGCTCGCCATCCGGGACAGGGGGCTACACCTTC
TRBJ1-4 NA NA TRBV7-6 CASSPQVRAANEKLFF TGTGCCAGCAGCCCCCAGGTTAGGGCGGCTAATGAAAAACTGTTTTTT
TRBJ2-7 TRBD2 NA TRBV27 CASSFGRVRAIVYEQYF TGTGCCAGCAGTTTCGGGAGGGTCAGGGCGATTGTATACGAGCAGTACTTC
TRBJ1-5 NA NA TRBV18 CASKGGTDVNSNQPQHF TGTGCCAGCAAGGGGGGCACCGATGTAAATAGCAATCAGCCCCAGCATTTT
TRBJ1-1 NA few TRBV29-1 CSVARDQNTEAFF TGCAGCGTTGCAAGGGACCAGAACACTGAAGCTTTCTTT
TRBJ1-6 NA few TRBV19 CASRSPGYNSPLHF TGTGCCAGTAGGAGTCCAGGATATAATTCACCCCTCCACTTT
TRBJ1-4 NA NA TRBV2 CASSETRLNEKLFF TGTGCCAGCAGTGAGACGCGCCTCAATGAAAAACTGTTTTTT
TRBJ1-3 NA NA TRBV29-1 CSAAGQTSGNTIYF TGCAGCGCCGCCGGGCAGACCTCTGGAAACACCATATATTTT
TRBJ2-7 TRBD1 NA TRBV6-1 CASRDRPQDEQYF TGTGCCAGCAGGGACAGGCCACAGGACGAGCAGTACTTC
TRBJ2-7 NA NA TRBV30 CAWNIVRGYEQYF TGTGCCTGGAACATAGTTCGCGGATACGAGCAGTACTTC
TRBJ2-5 NA NA TRBV18 CASSPIGQETQYF TGTGCCAGCTCACCAATTGGCCAAGAGACCCAGTACTTC
TRBJ1-1 TRBD1 NA TRBV18 CASSPGQPNTEAFF TGTGCCAGCTCACCGGGACAGCCGAACACTGAAGCTTTCTTT
TRBJ2-4 TRBD1 once TRBV4-2 CASSQNPSGTGNIQYF TGTGCCAGCAGCCAGAACCCTTCGGGGACAGGAAACATTCAGTACTTC
TRBJ1-5 NA NA TRBV2 CASNGGPDQPQHF TGTGCCAGCAACGGGGGGCCGGATCAGCCCCAGCATTTT
TRBJ1-1 NA NA TRBV10-3 CAISESGGRYTEAFF TGTGCCATCAGTGAGTCGGGGGGGCGGTACACTGAAGCTTTCTTT
TRBJ2-3 NA once TRBV10-1 CASSKTVWTDTQYF TGCGCCAGCAGTAAGACAGTCTGGACAGATACGCAGTATTTT